This TCR beta chain was profiled in a study of T-cell reconstitution after alpha-beta-depleted transplantation in children. This CDR3 spans 15 amino acids. The V gene end was trimmed by 3 bases and the J gene end by 3 bases; junction bases not matched to a gene: 9. Germline V CDR1 and CDR2: DFQATT, SNEGSKA (reference sequence). Study outcomes and limitations: There were reportedly several hundred expanded graft clones from which alpha-beta T cells came about two months after transplant.

This clonotype appeared a few times. Its antigen remains unknown. Molecular barcoding with unique molecular identifiers was used for the TCRbeta library. Via MiXCR, TCRdb re-called the PCR reads, giving one row per CDR3 protein. The data contain about 580,000 distinct CDR3 sequences, 23% of them singletons. The receptor was derived from a boy younger than two who had a stem cell transplant for acute myeloid leukemia, so the T cells may come from the graft donor. This material consisted of PBMCs, mostly from graft donor cells, taken 360 days after TCRalphabeta/CD19-depleted stem cell transplant. The chain recombines TRBV20-1 with TRBJ2-7; 9 bases align to TRBD1. The CDR3 here is CSASGLGTGLYEQYF. The CDR3, as DNA: TGCAGTGCTAGCGGGTTGGGGACAGGGCTCTACGAGCAGTACTTC.